A selection of T cell receptor beta chains follows, all from one sample in a study of beta chain features in type 1 diabetes. Repertoires were generated with immunoSEQ multiplex PCR, while TCRdb's copy carries only in-frame clones and drops some. The sample holds about 160,000 clones, 10% seen once. Source material: central memory CD4+ T cells from blood. Receptors originate from a young man with type 1 diabetes. Both conserved end residues are part of each CDR3. The D gene is left open where the match is weak. Not every row has a clone size; where given, it reads once, few, many or a size class.

CDR3: CAWEGAVNTEAFF
D: TRBD1
V: TRBV30
J: TRBJ1-1
size: -

CDR3: CASSLQTGMNIQYF
D: TRBD1
V: TRBV7-8
J: TRBJ2-4
size: -

CDR3: CAISEDSSYEQYF
D: -
V: TRBV10-3
J: TRBJ2-7
size: -

CDR3: CASSLGFGAGANVLTF
D: -
V: TRBV7-2
J: TRBJ2-6
size: -

CDR3: CASSIGLAGETQYF
D: -
V: TRBV19
J: TRBJ2-5
size: -

CDR3: CASSTSGTLYLDTQYF
D: TRBD2
V: TRBV28
J: TRBJ2-3
size: few

CDR3: CASRPAGTWELFF
D: -
V: TRBV28
J: TRBJ1-4
size: -

CDR3: CASSLEGTPEQYF
D: -
V: TRBV5-1
J: TRBJ2-7
size: -

CDR3: CASRRPGTEETQYF
D: TRBD1
V: TRBV27
J: TRBJ2-5
size: few

CDR3: CASSLVGWGSGRDGETQYF
D: TRBD2
V: TRBV7-2
J: TRBJ2-5
size: -

CDR3: CASSLGDWRDTQYF
D: -
V: TRBV7-9
J: TRBJ2-3
size: -

CDR3: CASSAGTARDGYTF
D: -
V: TRBV6-4
J: TRBJ1-2
size: -

CDR3: CASSPDSRTDTQYF
D: -
V: TRBV5-1
J: TRBJ2-3
size: -

CDR3: CASSRRGGRETQYF
D: -
V: TRBV7-3
J: TRBJ2-5
size: -

CDR3: CASSVEAAGADTQYF
D: TRBD2
V: TRBV9
J: TRBJ2-3
size: -

CDR3: CASSPPGLSSTDTQYF
D: -
V: TRBV18
J: TRBJ2-3
size: few

CDR3: CASSAATGRGLGEQYF
D: TRBD1
V: TRBV7-2
J: TRBJ2-7
size: few

CDR3: CALGVAGAGGEFF
D: TRBD2
V: TRBV30
J: TRBJ2-1
size: -

CDR3: CASSLAGSNEQFF
D: -
V: TRBV11-2
J: TRBJ2-1
size: few

CDR3: CASSSPTGADTQYF
D: -
V: TRBV5-4
J: TRBJ2-3
size: -

CDR3: CASRVAGGDEQFF
D: TRBD2
V: TRBV19
J: TRBJ2-1
size: -

CDR3: CATSRDLASGYEQYF
D: TRBD2
V: TRBV15
J: TRBJ2-7
size: -

CDR3: CASRRQGADTQYF
D: TRBD1
V: TRBV28
J: TRBJ2-3
size: once

CDR3: CASSPRLVEQYF
D: -
V: TRBV28
J: TRBJ2-7
size: many

CDR3: CSVAQGDTEAFF
D: -
V: TRBV29-1
J: TRBJ1-1
size: few

CDR3: CASSLRGTGVTEAFF
D: TRBD1
V: TRBV5-4
J: TRBJ1-1
size: few

CDR3: CASSGGAMDQPQHF
D: -
V: TRBV2
J: TRBJ1-5
size: few

CDR3: CASSPRVSSRRTSGSRETQYF
D: TRBD2
V: TRBV18
J: TRBJ2-5
size: -

CDR3: CASSYRVWEQYF
D: -
V: TRBV28
J: TRBJ2-7
size: -

CDR3: CSVGDLEAYNEQFF
D: -
V: TRBV29-1
J: TRBJ2-1
size: -

CDR3: CASSLSWSPDEQFF
D: -
V: TRBV27
J: TRBJ2-1
size: -

CDR3: CSVTRTGGSYEQYF
D: TRBD1
V: TRBV29-1
J: TRBJ2-7
size: few

CDR3: CAISEQDRILYEQYF
D: -
V: TRBV10-3
J: TRBJ2-7
size: -